Detailed here is one TCR beta chain. What it binds is unknown. V shed 5 bases and J 1 base; nucleotides not matched to a gene: 6. Germline V gene sequence: CDR1 MNHEY, CDR2 SMNVEV (reference sequence). The CDR3 consists of 15 residues. This sample was included in a study of shared clonotypes between healthy human individuals. TCRdb keeps only in-frame clones here, not all; method: immunoSEQ multiplex PCR. The data contain millions of clones, approximately 93% of them singletons. Those who donated were healthy HIV-negative adults, with no recent acute infections or vaccinations reported. CD4+ cells yielded CD45RA+ naive and CD45RA-negative memory subsets. General study points: Among several donors, about 4.6% of naive CD4 clonotypes were found in common. It was the few donors that limited the genetic and exposure-history diversity represented.

The chain joins TRBV27 to TRBJ2-7; 9 nucleotides align to TRBD1. The sample comprised naive CD4+ T cells from PBMCs. Sample subset: CD45RA+ positively selected. The receptor comes from a man aged 18 to 30 in good health. Some clones in this sample may be carry-over from other donors' samples. The CDR3 is CASSLTGGRSYEQYF. As DNA, the CDR3 is TGTGCCAGCAGTCTGACAGGGGGAAGGTCCTACGAGCAGTACTTC.